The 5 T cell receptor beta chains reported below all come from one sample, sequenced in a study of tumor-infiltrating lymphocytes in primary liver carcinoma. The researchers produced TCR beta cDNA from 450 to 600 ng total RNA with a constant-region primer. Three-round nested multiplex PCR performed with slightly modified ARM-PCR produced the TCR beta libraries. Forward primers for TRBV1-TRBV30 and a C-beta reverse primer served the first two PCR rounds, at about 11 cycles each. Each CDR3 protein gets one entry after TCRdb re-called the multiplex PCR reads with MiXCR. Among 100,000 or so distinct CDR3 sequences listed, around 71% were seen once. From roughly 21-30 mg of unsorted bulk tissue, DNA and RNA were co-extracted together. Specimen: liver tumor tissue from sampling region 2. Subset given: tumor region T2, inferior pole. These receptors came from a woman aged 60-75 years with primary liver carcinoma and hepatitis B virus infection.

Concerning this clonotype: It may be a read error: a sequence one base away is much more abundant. The CDR3 coding sequence is TGTGCCAGTATGACTAGCGGGTACCAAGAGACCCAGTACTTC. This sequence encodes CASMTSGYQETQYF. V usage is TRBV7-9 and J usage is TRBJ2-5; 10 positions agree with TRBD2. CDR1 is SEHNR, CDR2 FQNEAQ, per germline (reference sequence). V dropped 9 bases and J dropped 0; count of bases not matched to a gene: 4. CDR3 length: 14 amino acids. The full variable domain, completed using reference TRBV7-9 and TRBJ2-5, is DTGVSQNPRHKITKRGQNVTFRCDPISEHNRLYWYRQTLGQGPEFLTYFQNEAQLEKSRLLSDRFSAERPKGSFSTLEIQRTEQGDSAMYLCASMTSGYQETQYFGPGTRLLVL.

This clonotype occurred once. The CDR3 coding sequence is TGTGTTAGCAGCTACAGGGCAGTTAACTATGGCTACACCTTC. Translation gives CVSSYRAVNYGYTF. The genes are TRBV28 and TRBJ1-2, with TRBD1 as a possible D gene (6 bases). Germline V gene data show CDR1 as MDHEN and CDR2 as SYDVKM. The CDR3 is 14 residues long.

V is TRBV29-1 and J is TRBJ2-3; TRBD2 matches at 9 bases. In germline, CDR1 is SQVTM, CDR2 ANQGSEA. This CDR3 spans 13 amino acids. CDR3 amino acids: CGATSGLGDTQYF. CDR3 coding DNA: TGCGGCGCAACTAGCGGGTTGGGGGATACGCAGTATTTT.

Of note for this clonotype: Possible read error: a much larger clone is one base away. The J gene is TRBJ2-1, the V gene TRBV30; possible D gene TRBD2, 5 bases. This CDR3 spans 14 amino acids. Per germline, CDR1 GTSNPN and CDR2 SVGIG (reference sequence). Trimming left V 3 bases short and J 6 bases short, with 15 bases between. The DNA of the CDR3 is TGTGCCTGGAGGATTAGCGACATCAGCAATGAGCAGTTCTTC. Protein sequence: CAWRISDISNEQFF.

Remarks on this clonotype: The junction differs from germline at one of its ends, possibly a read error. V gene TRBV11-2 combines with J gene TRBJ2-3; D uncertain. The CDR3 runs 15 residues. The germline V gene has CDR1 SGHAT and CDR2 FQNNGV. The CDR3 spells CVSSLDLDNTDRQYF. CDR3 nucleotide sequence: TGTGTCAGCAGTTTAGATCTAGATAATACAGATAGACAGTATTTT.